Below are 26 T cell receptor beta chains sequenced from a single sample in a study of cytomegalovirus exposure and HLA in healthy donors. PCR primers comprised 60 Vbeta and 13 Jbeta primers. Only in-frame clones appear in the TCRdb table, and some are missing; sequencing was by immunoSEQ multiplex PCR. The sample lists some 150,000 clones, approximately 60% occurring once. The sample comprised PBMCs. These receptor sequences come from a woman aged 55-70 years in good health and CMV-seropositive.

The chain recombines TRBV29-1 with TRBJ2-6; TRBD2 matches 7 bases. The CDR3 is 12 amino acids. Germline V gene sequence: CDR1 SQVTM, CDR2 ANQGSEA. CDR3 region: CGGGSGANVLTF. The CDR3 DNA is TGCGGGGGGGGCTCTGGGGCCAACGTCCTGACTTTC. Full variable domain (remainder filled in from reference TRBV29-1 and TRBJ2-6): SAVISQKPSRDICQRGTSLTIQCQVDSQVTMMFWYRQQPGQSLTLIATANQGSEATYESGFVIDKFPISRPNLTFSTLTVSNMSPEDSSIYLCGGGSGANVLTFGAGSRLTVL.

Here the CDR3 reads CASSFGGLRETQYF. Written as DNA, the CDR3 is TGTGCCAGCAGCTTTGGGGGACTACGGGAGACCCAGTACTTC. The chain carries TRBV7-8 and TRBJ2-5; 7 nucleotides match TRBD2. CDR1 is SGHVS, CDR2 FQNEAQ, per germline. The V and J ends lost 3 bases and 5 bases, in that order; junction bases with no gene match: 6. This CDR3 region has 14 residues.

This clone was seen only a few times. The chain employs TRBV5-1 and TRBJ2-3, with TRBD1 matching 7 bases. The V gene's germline CDR1 is SGHRS and CDR2 YFSETQ. The CDR3 is 14 residues long. After removal of 4 bases from V and 2 bases from J, the junction contained 4 bases not matched to a gene. The CDR3 nucleotides read TGCGCCAGCAGCGTCGGACAGGACACAGATACGCAGTATTTT. Translating gives CASSVGQDTDTQYF.

CDR3: CASTANSREMAYEQYF. The DNA for the CDR3 is TGTGCCAGCACCGCGAACTCCCGGGAAATGGCCTACGAGCAGTACTTC. This sequence joins TRBV28 and TRBJ2-7, with a tentative D call TRBD2 (5 bases). V lost 7 bases to trimming and J lost 2 bases, with 21 bases between them. In germline, CDR1 is MDHEN, CDR2 SYDVKM. This CDR3 region has 16 residues.

The CDR3 spells CASSFPQTNYGYTF. The CDR3 bases are TGTGCCAGCAGTTTCCCCCAGACTAACTATGGCTACACCTTC. The V and J genes are TRBV28 and TRBJ1-2; no firm D call. Trimming shortened V by 3 bases and J by 0 bases, and 8 bases separated the two germline ends. Germline CDR1 MDHEN, CDR2 SYDVKM. The CDR3 is made up of 14 amino acids.

This clone is a singleton in its sample. The rearrangement uses TRBV5-1 and TRBJ2-1; 12 bases are a match to TRBD2. Trimming took 3 bases from V and 6 from J; bases not matched to a gene: 4. The CDR3 has 15 residues. Per germline, CDR1 SGHRS and CDR2 YFSETQ. CDR3 in amino acids: CASSWLAGGPNEQFF. In DNA form, the CDR3 reads TGCGCCAGCAGCTGGCTAGCGGGAGGGCCCAATGAGCAGTTCTTC.

V and J are TRBV28 and TRBJ1-2; weak D call: TRBD1 (6 bases). The V end was cut by 5 bases, the J end by 2 bases, with 15 bases between. The CDR3 is 15 amino acids. The germline CDR1 and CDR2 sequences are MDHEN and SYDVKM. CDR3 amino acids: CASSTVTTGNYGYTF. For the CDR3, the DNA is TGTGCCAGCAGTACCGTTACGACAGGCAACTATGGCTACACCTTC.

This clone was observed a single time. This chain uses TRBV10-3 with TRBJ2-7; D gene ambiguous. The ends were cut back, 11 bases at V and 6 bases at J, with 11 bases in the middle. CDR3 length equals 10 residues. Germline values: CDR1 ENHRY, CDR2 SYGVKD. CDR3 DNA sequence: TGTGCCGCCGGTGGTGGCGAGCAGTACTTC. Translated: CAAGGGEQYF.

This clone was counted only a few times. The junction differs from germline at one of its ends, possibly a read error. This chain joins TRBV7-2 and TRBJ2-7; 9 bases are a match to TRBD1. The CDR3 extends over 15 amino acids. Germline V gives CDR1 SGHTA, CDR2 FQGNSA. The CDR3 DNA follows: TGTGCCAGCAGATTAGAGGTCAACAGGGGGCCCGAGCAGTACTTC. Its protein is CASRLEVNRGPEQYF.

V usage is TRBV18 and J usage is TRBJ2-7; D is perhaps TRBD2 (7 bases). Trimming cost V 3 bases and J 5 bases, with 14 bases left between them. The CDR3 totals 14 residues. The germline V gene has CDR1 KGHSH and CDR2 LQKENI. CDR3 bases: TGTGCCAGCTCACCGGGGGGGGCAAGGGACGAGCAGTACTTC. Translating gives CASSPGGARDEQYF.

The chain employs TRBV29-1 and TRBJ2-7; 8 bases are a match to TRBD2. The junction had 7 bases not matched to a gene; V was cut back by 7 bases and J by 5 bases. This CDR3 is 12 amino acids long. The germline CDR1 and CDR2 sequences are SQVTM and ANQGSEA. The CDR3 protein is CSGGAGGHEQYF. CDR3 in DNA: TGCAGCGGGGGGGCGGGGGGCCACGAGCAGTACTTC.

The gene calls are TRBV28 and TRBJ2-3; no clear D. Trimming removed 7 bases at V and 0 bases at J, with 5 bases between. Germline lookup yields CDR1 MDHEN and CDR2 SYDVKM. The CDR3 is made up of 12 amino acids. CDR3 sequence: CASKSSTDTQYF. The CDR3 DNA is TGTGCCAGCAAGAGTAGCACAGATACGCAGTATTTT.

The rearrangement uses TRBV7-2 and TRBJ2-3; 8 bases are a match to TRBD1. The V segment lost 3 bases and the J segment 1 base; nucleotides outside the gene matches: 3. The germline gives CDR1 SGHTA, CDR2 FQGNSA. The CDR3 sequence is 15 residues long. The DNA for the CDR3 is TGTGCCAGCAGCTTCCCGGGACAGGGCACAGATACGCAGTATTTT. Translated: CASSFPGQGTDTQYF.

The chain employs TRBV15 and TRBJ2-3, with 16 bases that match TRBD2. V lost 5 bases to trimming and J lost 4 bases; unmatched junction nucleotides: 9. The CDR3 is made up of 18 amino acids. Germline-derived CDR1 and CDR2 are LNHNV and YYDKDF (reference sequence). The CDR3 nucleotides read TGTGCCACCAGCGGGGGACTAGCGGGAGGGCCTATCGCAGATACGCAGTATTTT. Its protein is CATSGGLAGGPIADTQYF.

This chain uses TRBV19 with TRBJ1-2; weak D call: TRBD1 (6 bases). Trimming cost V 9 bases and J 0 bases, with 11 bases left between them. Germline-derived CDR1 and CDR2 are LNHDA and SQIVND (reference sequence). The CDR3 extends over 13 amino acids. The CDR3 sequence is CASKDSTNYGYTF. CDR3 coding DNA: TGTGCCAGCAAGGACAGTACTAACTATGGCTACACCTTC.

The chain has TRBV11-2 and TRBJ2-5; maybe TRBD2 (5 bases). V dropped 6 bases and J dropped 3 bases, with 14 bases sitting between them. Per germline, CDR1 SGHAT and CDR2 FQNNGV. This CDR3 contains 14 residues. In DNA, the CDR3 is TGTGCCAGCAGTCCAGCGGACCCCAAAGAGACCCAGTACTTC. Translation gives CASSPADPKETQYF.

This chain joins TRBV29-1 and TRBJ1-1; 7 bases match TRBD1. The CDR3 is 14 amino acids. Germline trimming cut 3 bases from V and 4 bases from J; bases unmatched to any gene: 8. Germline V CDR1 and CDR2: SQVTM, ANQGSEA. The CDR3: CSVDVSGGGTEAFF. The CDR3, as DNA: TGCAGCGTTGATGTATCAGGGGGTGGCACTGAAGCTTTCTTT.

The rearrangement uses TRBV5-1 and TRBJ2-6, with TRBD1 matching 8 bases. This CDR3 region has 17 residues. After removal of 4 bases from V and 2 bases from J, the junction contained 8 bases not matched to a gene. Per germline, CDR1 SGHRS and CDR2 YFSETQ. CDR3 protein: CASSGQGDGTGANVLTF. CDR3 in DNA: TGCGCCAGCAGCGGACAGGGAGATGGGACTGGGGCCAACGTCCTGACTTTC.

J is TRBJ2-1 and V is TRBV6-5; 8 nucleotides align to TRBD1. V lost 0 bases and J lost 7; bases outside the gene matches: 5. The germline gives CDR1 MNHEY, CDR2 SVGAGI. This CDR3 has 15 residues. The CDR3 protein is CASSYSRTGSNEQFF. For the CDR3, the DNA is TGTGCCAGCAGTTACTCAAGGACAGGGTCAAATGAGCAGTTCTTC.

The rearrangement uses TRBV6-6 and TRBJ2-7, with D possibly TRBD1 on 6 matching bases. Germline CDR1 reads MNHNY; CDR2 reads SVGAGI (reference sequence). The CDR3 has 16 residues. The V gene lost 0 bases and the J gene lost 4 bases, with 16 bases spanning the gap. The CDR3 DNA sequence: TGTGCCAGCAGTTACTCCAAGGGCAGGGGCGGTTACGAGCAGTACTTC. Translating it yields CASSYSKGRGGYEQYF.

V and J are TRBV6-5 and TRBJ2-2, with 7 bases lining up with TRBD2. Germline V gene sequence: CDR1 MNHEY, CDR2 SVGAGI. CDR3 length: 16 amino acids. Losses at the gene ends were 0 bases for V and 6 bases for J; bases not matched to a gene: 7. This CDR3 is CASSYSTAGNSGELFF. CDR3 nucleotide sequence: TGTGCCAGCAGTTACTCCACAGCGGGAAATTCCGGGGAGCTGTTTTTT.

This chain connects TRBV4-2 to TRBJ2-3; maybe TRBD1 (5 bases). The CDR3 has 14 amino acids. V was pared by 4 bases and J by 3 bases, with 11 bases between. Looked up from germline, CDR1 is LGHNA and CDR2 is YNFKEQ. The CDR3: CASSLTQDTDTQYF. The CDR3 DNA reads TGTGCCAGCAGCCTTACACAGGATACAGATACGCAGTATTTT.

This chain connects TRBV28 to TRBJ2-7, with a weak D call TRBD2 (6 bases). There are 14 residues in the CDR3. Trimming removed 8 bases at V and 4 bases at J, with 18 bases between. Germline assignment: CDR1 MDHEN and CDR2 SYDVKM. In nucleotides, the CDR3 is TGTGCCAGCTCCAAGGCCGGGGGTCTGTACGAGCAGTACTTC. Translated, it gives CASSKAGGLYEQYF.

The V gene is TRBV19, the J gene TRBJ1-4; a possible D gene is TRBD1 (6 bases). From germline, CDR1 is LNHDA and CDR2 SQIVND (reference sequence). V was pared by 9 bases and J by 5 bases, with 13 bases between. The CDR3 is made up of 13 amino acids. CDR3 region: CASLTGTNEKLFF. The CDR3, as DNA: TGTGCCAGCCTGACAGGTACCAATGAAAAACTGTTTTTT.

DNA for the CDR3: TGTGCCAGCAGCTCCGCCCTAGCGGGAGTAGAGACCCAGTACTTC. It specifies CASSSALAGVETQYF. The rearrangement links TRBV7-9 to TRBJ2-5; 10 bases line up with TRBD2. This CDR3 is 15 amino acids long. Unmatched junction bases numbered 6, after V lost 4 bases and J lost 4 bases. CDR1 and CDR2 from the germline V gene are SEHNR and FQNEAQ (reference sequence).

A note on this clone: The DNA is omitted, as the CDR3 cannot be located on it reliably, and the CDR3 follows TCRdb's listing. The chain links TRBV28 to TRBJ1-1; the tabulated D call, TRBD1, remains unverified against the DNA. A total of 12 residues make up the CDR3, ends included. The V gene's germline CDR1 is MDHEN and CDR2 SYDVKM. CDR3: CASSSSDRDAFF.